This T cell receptor beta chain was identified in a study of Ad26.COV2.S vaccination and SARS-CoV-2 variants. General study points: Substantial breadth was reportedly displayed by spike-specific CD8+ and CD4+ T cell responses after vaccination.

Treatment here: 19 received Ad26.COV2.S at low or high dose, single or two shots; about 5 received placebo; per-sample allocation not given. The samples were gathered on day 63 after the first injection of vaccine or placebo. Ad26.COV2.S expressed prefusion-stabilized spike from the original Wuhan strain. Measured with immunoSEQ multiplex PCR; TCRdb has only the in-frame clones, and not every one. The table records about 680,000 clones, 70% to 90% of them present only once. A note on this clone: The antigen remains undetermined.

V shed 6 bases, J shed 1 base, and the junction held 10 bases outside the gene matches. Per germline, CDR1 SEHNR and CDR2 FQNEAQ (reference sequence). CDR3 length: 17 amino acids. The clonotype comes from a person between 18 and 65 years old who received the Ad26.COV2.S COVID-19 vaccine or a placebo. Specimen: peripheral blood, collected in a trial of Ad26.COV2.S vaccine versus placebo. The chain couples TRBV7-9 to TRBJ2-3, with TRBD2 matching over 10 bases. CDR3 nucleotide sequence: TGTGCCAGCAGGGGGACTTTAGCGGGAGGCCGCACAGATACGCAGTATTTT. Translating it yields CASRGTLAGGRTDTQYF.